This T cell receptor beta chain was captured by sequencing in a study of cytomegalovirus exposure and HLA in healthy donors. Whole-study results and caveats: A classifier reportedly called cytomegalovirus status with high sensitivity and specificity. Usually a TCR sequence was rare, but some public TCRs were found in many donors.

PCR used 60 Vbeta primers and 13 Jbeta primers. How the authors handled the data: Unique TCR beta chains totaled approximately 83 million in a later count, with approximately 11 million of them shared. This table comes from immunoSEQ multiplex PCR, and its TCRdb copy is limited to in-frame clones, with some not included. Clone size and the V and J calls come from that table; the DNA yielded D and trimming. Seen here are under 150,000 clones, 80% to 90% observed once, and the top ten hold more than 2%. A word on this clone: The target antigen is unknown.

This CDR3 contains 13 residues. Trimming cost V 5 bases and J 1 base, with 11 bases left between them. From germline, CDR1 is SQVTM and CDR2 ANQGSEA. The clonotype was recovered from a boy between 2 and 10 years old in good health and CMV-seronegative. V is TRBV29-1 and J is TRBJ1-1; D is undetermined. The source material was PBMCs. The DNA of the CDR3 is TGCAGCGTTAATAGTTCGCCGAACACTGAAGCTTTCTTT. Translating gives CSVNSSPNTEAFF.